In its sample, the clone carrying this TCR beta chain was seen many times. As yet, its antigen is unknown. V was pared by 1 base and J by 1 base, with 11 bases between. Germline CDR1 reads SGHAT; CDR2 reads FQNNGV. This CDR3 contains 16 residues. The data are from a study of regulatory T cells in long-lasting Graves disease. Overall study: Antithyroid drug use was under 3 months in newly diagnosed Graves' patients. Findings of the study overall: There were preferences for TRBV28, TRBJ1-2 and TRBJ2-5 in persistent disease.

CDR3-region Arm-PCR and iRepertoire HTBI primers produced the TCR beta libraries. TCRdb re-analysed the multiplex PCR reads in MiXCR, keeping a single row per CDR3 protein. The data contain 540,000 or so distinct CDR3 sequences, approximately 15% of them seen just once; the ten biggest clones take up roughly a tenth. Specified time point: newly diagnosed GD, antithyroid drugs for less than 3 months. Scientists built the TCR library using RNA that was extracted from PBMCs. This same sample was also part of a study on T cells in Graves' hyperthyroidism and ophthalmopathy. As that report states: Hyperthyroidism in the patients, aged 18 to 65, was newly diagnosed and under 2 months in duration. In the first-round RT-PCR of the TCR CDR3, the HTBI primer set was used.

The material sequenced was peripheral blood mononuclear cells (PBMCs), taken at new diagnosis, from a patient treated with antithyroid drugs. This clonotype was sampled from a man younger than 40 with Graves disease. The chain recombines TRBV11-2 with TRBJ1-5; TRBD1 is a possible D gene (5 bases). The DNA of the CDR3 is TGTGCCAGCAGCTTAGGACTCAGGGACAGCAATCAGCCCCAGCATTTT. This codes for CASSLGLRDSNQPQHF.